This entry lists 31 T cell receptor beta chains sequenced from one sample in a study of OX40 agonist ivuxolimab in advanced cancers. Some clones are missing from TCRdb's copy, which holds only in-frame ones; the method was immunoSEQ multiplex PCR. The sample yields 100,000 or so clones, approximately 89% seen once. The sequences come from CD4+ or CD8+ T cells sorted from blood, collected in a trial of the OX40 agonist ivuxolimab. Receptors originate from an adult with an advanced solid tumor such as melanoma, head and neck, liver or kidney cancer.

The J gene is TRBJ1-2, the V gene TRBV25-1, with D maybe TRBD1 (5 bases). This CDR3 comprises 14 residues. Germline assignment: CDR1 MGHDK and CDR2 SYGVNS. V lost 7 bases and J 3 bases, leaving 15 bases between the germline ends. The CDR3 sequence is CASTPLGPHYGYTF. In DNA, the CDR3 is TGTGCCAGCACCCCGTTGGGACCACACTATGGCTACACCTTC.

V and J are TRBV10-3 and TRBJ2-7, with 8 nucleotides matching TRBD1. CDR1 and CDR2 from the germline V gene are ENHRY and SYGVKD. This CDR3 has 14 amino acids. J gave up 2 bases and V 7 bases, and 7 bases lay outside the gene matches. The CDR3 nucleotides read TGTGCCATCACCTCGGACAGGGAGGCCTACGAGCAGTACTTC. Its protein is CAITSDREAYEQYF.

V usage is TRBV27 and J usage is TRBJ2-5, with unresolved D. The CDR3 contains 13 residues. V lost 1 base, J lost 5 bases, and 8 bases lay in between. Per the germline V gene, CDR1 is MNHEY and CDR2 is SMNVEV (reference sequence). CDR3 DNA sequence: TGTGCCAGCAGTTTATACTTCTTGGAGACCCAGTACTTC. Translated: CASSLYFLETQYF.

This chain connects TRBV5-1 to TRBJ1-2, with D possibly being TRBD1 (5 bases). V lost 3 bases and J 7 bases, leaving 22 bases between the germline ends. The CDR3 extends over 16 amino acids. CDR1 is SGHRS and CDR2 is YFSETQ in the germline V gene. The chain's CDR3 is CASSSGTFSATSGYTF. The CDR3 DNA reads as TGCGCCAGCAGCTCCGGGACCTTCTCGGCGACTTCTGGCTACACCTTC.

J is TRBJ1-1 and V is TRBV29-1; D is ambiguous. V was shortened by 3 bases and J by 1 base, with 9 bases between the two germline ends. CDR1 is SQVTM and CDR2 is ANQGSEA in the germline V gene. The CDR3 runs 13 residues. The CDR3 sequence: CSVEKGGNTEAFF. The CDR3 nucleotides read TGCAGCGTTGAGAAGGGTGGGAACACTGAAGCTTTCTTT.

V gene TRBV2 combines with J gene TRBJ2-2, with unresolved D. The V end lost 8 bases, the J end lost 4 bases, and 14 bases lay between the germline ends. Germline CDR1 is SNHLY and CDR2 is FYNNEI. The length of the CDR3 is 14 residues. CDR3 DNA sequence: TGTGCCAGCTGTTTTGAGTCCGGCACCGGGGAGCTGTTTTTT. It encodes CASCFESGTGELFF.

V and J are TRBV19 and TRBJ2-7; D remains ambiguous. The CDR3 has 12 amino acids. CDR1 LNHDA and CDR2 SQIVND come from the germline V gene (reference sequence). V shed 3 bases and J shed 6 bases, with 9 bases lying between them. The CDR3 loop reads CASSIPPAEQYF. Here the CDR3 DNA reads TGTGCCAGTAGTATCCCACCGGCCGAGCAGTACTTC.

This chain links TRBV5-1 with TRBJ2-1; TRBD2 matches at 11 bases. The CDR3 has 15 amino acids. Germline CDR1 is SGHRS and CDR2 is YFSETQ. The V gene end was trimmed by 4 bases and the J gene end by 4 bases; junction bases not matched to a gene: 4. CDR3 nucleotide sequence: TGCGCCAGCAGCATCCGACTAGCGGGGTACAATGAGCAGTTCTTC. As protein: CASSIRLAGYNEQFF.

V gene TRBV19 combines with J gene TRBJ1-2; D possibly corresponds to TRBD1 (6 bases). Per germline, CDR1 LNHDA and CDR2 SQIVND (reference sequence). Trimming shortened V by 5 bases and J by 4 bases, and 11 bases separated the two germline ends. CDR3 length equals 13 residues. The CDR3 region is CASSLTGIYGYTF. The CDR3 nucleotides read TGTGCCAGTAGTTTGACAGGAATCTATGGCTACACCTTC.

The chain combines TRBV5-1 with TRBJ2-1; 10 nucleotides match TRBD2. CDR3 length: 16 amino acids. V gave up 1 base and J gave up 2 bases; unmatched junction bases: 3. Germline-derived CDR1 and CDR2 are SGHRS and YFSETQ. The CDR3 DNA sequence: TGCGCCAGCAGCTTGTCTACTAGCGGGACCTACAATGAGCAGTTCTTC. Its protein product is CASSLSTSGTYNEQFF.

The chain recombines TRBV9 with TRBJ1-2; D uncertain. The CDR3 sequence is 14 residues long. The ends were cut back, 0 bases at V and 8 bases at J, with 14 bases in the middle. Per germline, CDR1 SGDLS and CDR2 YYNGEE. This chain's CDR3 is CASSVVPLGKGYTF. The DNA of the CDR3 is TGTGCCAGCAGCGTAGTGCCCTTGGGGAAGGGCTACACCTTC.

This sequence joins TRBV7-2 and TRBJ2-1, with D possibly matching TRBD2 (6 bases). CDR1 is SGHTA, CDR2 FQGNSA, per germline. This CDR3 contains 15 residues. V was clipped by 1 base and J by 7 bases, with 14 bases between them. CDR3 sequence: CASSLGVAEGNEQFF. CDR3 coding DNA: TGTGCCAGCAGCTTAGGAGTAGCGGAAGGGAATGAGCAGTTCTTC. The full variable domain, with the rest looked up from reference TRBV7-2 and TRBJ2-1, is GAGVSQSPSNKVTEKGKDVELRCDPISGHTALYWYRQSLGQGLEFLIYFQGNSAPDKSGLPSDRFSAERTGGSVSTLTIQRTQQEDSAVYLCASSLGVAEGNEQFFGPGTRLTVL.

The chain couples TRBV6-6 to TRBJ1-2, with TRBD1 matching 10 bases. CDR1 is MNHNY and CDR2 is SVGAGI in the germline V gene (reference sequence). With 5 bases clipped from V and 4 bases from J, the junction kept 7 bases outside the gene matches. This CDR3 contains 15 residues. The CDR3 loop reads CASSRGTGVGYGYTF. CDR3 nucleotide sequence: TGTGCCAGCAGTAGAGGGACAGGGGTTGGCTATGGCTACACCTTC.

The chain joins TRBV11-3 to TRBJ1-5; D uncertain. This CDR3 contains 14 residues. Germline V gene data show CDR1 as SGHNT and CDR2 as YENEEA. V was trimmed by 6 bases and J by 7 bases, leaving 16 bases between them. This chain's CDR3 is CASRVNLARQPQHF. The DNA of the CDR3 is TGTGCCAGCAGAGTAAACCTGGCAAGACAGCCCCAGCATTTT.

The chain has TRBV7-2 and TRBJ2-2, with TRBD1 matching over 9 bases. CDR1 and CDR2 from the germline V gene are SGHTA and FQGNSA. This CDR3 spans 16 amino acids. Trimming cost V 5 bases and J 2 bases; bases outside gene matches: 6. The CDR3 loop is CASSTRTGANTGELFF. For the CDR3, the DNA is TGTGCCAGCAGCACCCGGACAGGGGCCAACACCGGGGAGCTGTTTTTT.

V and J are TRBV9 and TRBJ2-2, with D unresolved. V was trimmed by 2 bases and J by 2 bases, leaving 7 bases between them. CDR1 and CDR2 from the germline V gene are SGDLS and YYNGEE. CDR3 length: 14 residues. CDR3 bases: TGTGCCAGCAGCGTGCACACTAACACCGGGGAGCTGTTTTTT. Its translation is CASSVHTNTGELFF.

The genes are TRBV28 and TRBJ1-5; no definite D call. The V gene lost 2 bases and the J gene lost 4 bases, with 3 bases spanning the gap. The CDR3 sequence is 12 residues long. Germline V gives CDR1 MDHEN, CDR2 SYDVKM. CDR3 sequence (DNA): TGTGCCAGCAGTTTACTGAATCAGCCCCAGCATTTT. Its translation: CASSLLNQPQHF.

The chain couples TRBV18 to TRBJ2-1; TRBD2 aligns across 12 bases. This CDR3 is 17 amino acids long. Germline trimming cut 3 bases from V and 3 bases from J; bases unmatched to any gene: 6. Looked up from germline, CDR1 is KGHSH and CDR2 is LQKENI. CDR3: CASSPELAGGLYNEQFF. CDR3 in DNA: TGTGCCAGCTCACCCGAACTAGCGGGAGGTCTCTACAATGAGCAGTTCTTC.

V is TRBV5-6 and J is TRBJ2-3; D perhaps matches TRBD2 (5 bases). The CDR3 runs to 13 residues. Germline loops: CDR1 SGHDT, CDR2 YYEEEE. The V end lost 3 bases, the J end lost 4 bases, and 9 bases lay between the germline ends. This CDR3 reads CASSWERADTQYF. The CDR3 nucleotides read TGTGCCAGCAGCTGGGAGAGGGCAGATACGCAGTATTTT.

This clone has only one observation. V and J are TRBV6-4 and TRBJ2-1, with D perhaps matching TRBD1 (6 bases). The ends were cut back, 3 bases at V and 5 bases at J, with 17 bases in the middle. In germline, CDR1 is MRHNA, CDR2 SNTAGT. This CDR3 contains 16 residues. The CDR3 sequence is CASSDVPGQRNNEQFF. CDR3 in DNA: TGTGCCAGCAGTGATGTTCCGGGACAAAGAAACAATGAGCAGTTCTTC.

V usage is TRBV4-3 and J usage is TRBJ2-7; D not certain. The CDR3 sequence is 16 residues long. Germline lookup yields CDR1 LGHNA and CDR2 YSLEER. V lost 0 bases and J lost 1, with 13 bases in between. The CDR3 nucleotides read TGCGCCAGCAGCCAAGAGGGCGGCATGGGATCCTACGAGCAGTACTTC. Its translation is CASSQEGGMGSYEQYF.

V usage is TRBV5-1 and J usage is TRBJ2-1; D ambiguous. Trimming pared 0 bases from V and 4 bases from J, leaving 11 bases between. Germline assignment: CDR1 SGHRS and CDR2 YFSETQ. This CDR3 is built from 15 residues. CDR3 protein: CASSLDGAVYNEQFF. The CDR3 DNA sequence: TGCGCCAGCAGCTTGGACGGTGCAGTATACAATGAGCAGTTCTTC. The variable domain in full, with the rest retrieved from reference TRBV5-1 and TRBJ2-1, is KAGVTQTPRYLIKTRGQQVTLSCSPISGHRSVSWYQQTPGQGLQFLFEYFSETQRNKGNFPGRFSGRQFSNSRSEMNVSTLELGDSALYLCASSLDGAVYNEQFFGPGTRLTVL.

The chain recombines TRBV30 with TRBJ2-5, with D uncertain. CDR3 length: 12 residues. V lost 4 bases and J 1 base, leaving 7 bases between the germline ends. Germline V CDR1 and CDR2: GTSNPN, SVGIG (reference sequence). The CDR3 region is CAWTLIQETQYF. CDR3 coding DNA: TGTGCCTGGACACTAATCCAAGAGACCCAGTACTTC.

The chain recombines TRBV5-1 with TRBJ2-6; weak D call: TRBD1 (6 bases). CDR3 length equals 17 residues. Germline V lookup: CDR1 SGHRS, CDR2 YFSETQ. Trimming left V 4 bases short and J 2 bases short, with 16 bases between. The CDR3 DNA reads as TGCGCCAGCAGCACGGCCATAACAGGGACTGGGGCCAACGTCCTGACTTTC. The encoded protein is CASSTAITGTGANVLTF.

The chain is built from TRBV6-5 and TRBJ1-1, with D perhaps matching TRBD1 (6 bases). This CDR3 has 14 residues. Germline V lookup: CDR1 MNHEY, CDR2 SVGAGI. The V end lost 2 bases, the J end lost 3 bases, and 10 bases lay between the germline ends. DNA of the CDR3: TGTGCCAGCAGTTACGGGGGCGTGTACACTGAAGCTTTCTTT. Amino acid sequence: CASSYGGVYTEAFF.

This rearrangement joins TRBV11-2 to TRBJ1-1; perhaps TRBD1 as D (5 bases). The germline gives CDR1 SGHAT, CDR2 FQNNGV. Between the trimmed V and J ends, which lost 3 bases and 1 base, there was a span of 12 bases. The CDR3 sequence is 15 residues long. CDR3: CASSFRGNPNTEAFF. CDR3 nucleotide sequence: TGTGCCAGCAGCTTCCGGGGGAATCCGAACACTGAAGCTTTCTTT.

This clone was detected only once. This chain links TRBV19 with TRBJ1-1; D gene unclear. V lost 5 bases, J lost 7 bases, and 17 bases lay in between. Germline V CDR1 and CDR2: LNHDA, SQIVND (reference sequence). The CDR3 is 14 residues long. The chain's CDR3 is CASSSQTGAFEAFF. CDR3 nucleotide sequence: TGTGCCAGTAGTTCCCAGACCGGAGCTTTTGAAGCTTTCTTT.

V usage is TRBV4-2 and J usage is TRBJ1-2; D is uncertain. V lost 2 bases, J lost 5 bases, and 12 bases lay in between. Germline CDR1 reads LGHNA; CDR2 reads YNFKEQ. CDR3 length equals 14 residues. In nucleotides, the CDR3 is TGTGCCAGCAGCCAATTGGGGATGCCGTATGGCTACACCTTC. Encoded protein: CASSQLGMPYGYTF.

This clone occurred once. The chain is built from TRBV27 and TRBJ1-5; D is perhaps TRBD1 (6 bases). The V end lost 6 bases, the J end lost 11 bases, and 17 bases lay between the germline ends. The CDR3 has 13 amino acids. In germline, CDR1 is MNHEY, CDR2 SMNVEV (reference sequence). CDR3 bases: TGTGCCAGCAGCCCCCCGGGACAAAGGACCCAGCATTTT. It translates to CASSPPGQRTQHF.

The V call is TRBV7-9, the J call TRBJ2-7; D is undetermined. The V end was cut by 5 bases, the J end by 5 bases, with 16 bases between. CDR1 SEHNR and CDR2 FQNEAQ come from the germline V gene (reference sequence). This CDR3 has 14 residues. The CDR3 region is CASSHPGREHEQYF. The CDR3 DNA reads as TGTGCCAGCAGCCACCCTGGCCGTGAGCACGAGCAGTACTTC.

The DNA of the CDR3 is TGTGCCAGCTCACCGACACAGGGGGAGAATTCACCCCTCCACTTT. Protein: CASSPTQGENSPLHF. V is TRBV18 and J is TRBJ1-6; 8 bases agree with TRBD1. From germline, CDR1 is KGHSH and CDR2 LQKENI. The CDR3 consists of 15 residues. Trimming took 3 bases from V and 7 from J; bases not matched to a gene: 5.